This entry features one TCR beta chain sequence. Its matching antigen is unknown. The entry originates in a study of T-cell memory formation after mild COVID-19. At the level of the study: Largely donor-specific sequence clusters came from a couple of donors.

Study outcomes and limitations: Some SARS-CoV-2-responding clones were already detected in memory before infection. A balance of CD4 and CD8 characterized clones contracting day 15 to 85, whereas later expanders leaned CD4+. Clones that contracted clustered mainly in CM and EM if CD4+ and in EMRA if CD8+.

The J segment lost 2 bases and the V segment lost 3 bases, leaving 9 bases of the junction unmatched. This CDR3 has 17 residues. Germline lookup yields CDR1 SGHDN and CDR2 FVKESK. TCRdb independently ran MiXCR on the 5' RACE reads; one entry per CDR3 protein. The profile shows about 45,000 distinct CDR3 sequences, 8% to 10% of them singletons. The clonotype originates from an adult woman who had mild COVID-19 (a few samples of this study predate the infection). Cell type and time point are not known. V is TRBV14 and J is TRBJ2-3; 9 bases are a match to TRBD2. Sequencing was performed on PBMCs or a T cell subset sorted from them (not recorded which). CDR3 in amino acids: CASSHAVSGGYTDTQYF. CDR3 DNA sequence: TGTGCCAGCAGCCACGCGGTTAGCGGGGGATACACAGATACGCAGTATTTT.